What follows describes a single T cell receptor (beta chain). What it binds is unknown. The CDR3 loop spans 14 amino acids. V was clipped by 6 bases and J by 8 bases, with 14 bases between them. CDR1 is SNHLY and CDR2 is FYNNEI in the germline V gene. TCRdb keeps only in-frame clones here, not all; method: immunoSEQ multiplex PCR. The table records 55,000 to 80,000 clones, approximately 75% of them present only once. This record belongs to a study of radiotherapy plus CTLA-4 blockade in lung cancer. Study-wide results and caveats: Researchers report tumor-derived TCR clones expanding in blood after radiotherapy plus ipilimumab. Reports state that early shifts in blood T cell clones, with interferon-beta, best predicted response.

This clonotype was sampled from a human donor with non-small cell lung cancer who had a complete response to radiotherapy plus ipilimumab. Sequenced here: peripheral blood, sampled from a patient treated with radiotherapy plus ipilimumab. V and J are TRBV2 and TRBJ1-6, with no clear D. The CDR3 coding sequence is TGTGCCAGCAGGGGTCAAACGGACTATTCACCCCTCCACTTT. This sequence encodes CASRGQTDYSPLHF.